The present T cell receptor beta chain was sequenced within a study of PD-1 blockade in classical Hodgkin lymphoma (dated by TCRdb to the early 2020s). Concerning the study at large: Nivolumab dosing was 3 mg/kg intravenously every 2 weeks, continuing until either disease progression or unacceptable toxicity. A peripheral blood immune signature of response to PD-1 blockade in classical Hodgkin lymphoma was defined using TCR beta sequencing and CyTOF.

In light of the paper, this sample's time point label describes: cycle 1 day 1 (C1D1), immediately before nivolumab initiation. Every trial patient had relapsed following autologous stem cell transplantation, and prior brentuximab vedotin exposure was what differed among cohorts A, B and C. The trial cohort comprised more than 55 patients with relapsed/refractory classical Hodgkin lymphoma whose best overall responses were complete response, partial response or progressive disease. In the multi-cohort phase II CheckMate 205 trial, trial patients received single-agent nivolumab. Best overall response was determined by an independent review committee according to the 2007 International Working Group response criteria. Trial PBMCs were collected immediately before nivolumab initiation (C1D1) and during therapy at cycle 2 day 1 and cycle 4 day 1. Peripheral blood was collected in 8 mL Vacutainer Cell Preparation Tubes, from which PBMCs were isolated by centrifugation and then cryopreserved.

The full study reports these points: Diversity was lower in patients who began nivolumab less than 1 year after ASCT, so these patients were left out of later analyses to avoid confounding by immune reconstitution. Baseline TCR diversity was reported as lower in newly diagnosed patients than in healthy donors, and lower still in relapsed/refractory patients. Trial patients with a complete response had baseline diversity similar to that of newly diagnosed patients, while partial responders and progressors had significantly lower diversity. The study covered only a single clinical trial cohort, and the causes of the repertoire differences, possibly disease activity or prior therapy, were still not defined. CD4+ but not CD8+ TCR diversity rose significantly by C4D1 (p=0.0027 vs p=0.16), most apparent in complete responders (p=0.02).

Genomic DNA was isolated using the Qiagen DNeasy kit from unsorted PBMCs as well as from negatively selected CD4+ and CD8+ fractions. TCR beta CDR3 regions were subjected to amplification by immunoSEQ multiplex PCR with primers that anneal to V and J segments. Amplification bias was minimized using a synthetic immune receptor repertoire, and residual bias was removed computationally after sequencing. Turning to the authors' computational methods: Repertoire diversity was quantified as the Shannon entropy index using custom Python scripts. Unsorted, CD4+ and CD8+ repertoires were examined separately, except in combined analyses, for which CD4+ and CD8+ sequences were merged in silico. A clone was considered expanded if an increase in frequency of at least 2-fold after treatment relative to C1D1 was found, and a pseudocount of 0.5 was applied to clones undetected at baseline. Clones with 0 or 1 copy at C1D1 were defined as singleton clones, while clones with 2 or more copies were defined as non-singleton clones. By matching protein sequences in sorted samples from the same patient, clones expanded in unsorted samples were annotated as CD4+, CD8+ or unknown. Wilcoxon tests on paired samples were used to test diversity changes from C1D1 to C4D1. Imported from immuneACCESS, the table was reduced by TCRdb to in-frame sequences with V and J called. These copies leave out some clones; in studies compared against another copy, an unresolved V gene accounts for under half, and the cause of the remainder is not known. That table supplies the V and J calls and clone size; D and trimming were determined from the DNA. The sample profile shows approximately 24,000 clones; over 75% of them were found once. The top ten constitute 2% to 3% of the sample.

Points on this clone: Its antigen is currently not known. No clone much larger than this one lies a single base away; base qualities are absent.

The clonotype originates from a human donor with classical Hodgkin lymphoma. Sequencing was performed on peripheral blood mononuclear cells (PBMCs), taken at baseline.

The DNA sequence is TGTGCCAGCCGGATGCTAGCGGGGGTTAATGAGCAGTTCTTC. It specifies CASRMLAGVNEQFF. The sequence joins TRBV2 to TRBJ2-1, with 10 bases in between that match TRBD2. After removal of 8 bases from V and 7 bases from J, the junction retains 8 bases not matched to a gene. Including cysteine and phenylalanine, the CDR3 has 14 amino acids. Of all the DNA, just the CDR3 is kept, 42 bases in frame from base 1. Based on the germline V gene, the CDR1 and CDR2 sequences are SNHLY and FYNNEI.